This T cell receptor (beta chain) was observed in a study of T-cell reconstitution after alpha-beta-depleted transplantation in children. Study-wide points: A year had passed since transplant, and T-cell counts and diversity by then came mostly from newly produced T cells. Where some patients showed high TCRbeta diversity at day 60, it came from recipient T cells and thymic progenitors that had survived. Reported findings indicate that, about two months after transplant, alpha-beta T cells came from several hundred expanded clones, which were derived from non-depleted graft cells.

Remarks on this clonotype: The target antigen is unknown.

Preparation of the TCRbeta library used unique molecular identifiers. TCRdb reprocessed the PCR reads via MiXCR and lists one record per CDR3 protein. The sample carries approximately 120,000 distinct CDR3 sequences, about a tenth recorded once. The receptor's source is a girl in the first two years of life who had a stem cell transplant for combined immunodeficiency, so the T cells may come from the graft donor. The sequencing here drew on PBMCs, mostly from graft donor cells, taken 180 days after TCRalphabeta/CD19-depleted stem cell transplant.

The CDR3 DNA reads TGTGCCTGGAGTGTACTGCTGGGGGCGAGCTATGGCTACACCTTC. This sequence encodes CAWSVLLGASYGYTF. The V and J genes are TRBV30 and TRBJ1-2, with D possibly TRBD1 on 6 matching bases. CDR3 size: 15 residues. Germline CDR1 reads GTSNPN; CDR2 reads SVGIG (reference sequence). Trimming pared 0 bases from V and 4 bases from J, leaving 15 bases between. Full variable domain (rest looked up from reference TRBV30 and TRBJ1-2): SQTIHQWPATLVQPVGSPLSLECTVEGTSNPNLYWYRQAAGRGLQLLFYSVGIGQISSEVPQNLSASRPQDRQFILSSKKLLLSDSGFYLCAWSVLLGASYGYTFGSGTRLTVV.